This T cell receptor (beta chain) is drawn from a study of cytomegalovirus exposure and HLA in healthy donors (TCRdb year 2017). General notes on the study: According to a later analysis, the approximately 120 validation repertoires were produced on the same platform as the approximately 690 repertoires of the first cohort. To predict cytomegalovirus infection status, the study brought together high-throughput TCR immunosequencing, statistical association of individual TCRs with disease status, and machine learning. The aim of the study was to test whether cataloging public T cell receptors could identify signatures of past pathogen exposure. Along with the 666-subject first cohort, a separate validation cohort of over a hundred different subjects was used. Points the paper makes about the study in general: The classifier was reported to diagnose cytomegalovirus status with high specificity and sensitivity in both the original cohort and the validation cohort. Most TCR sequences were seen in very few donors, while some public TCRs were found in many individuals. In vitro tests confirmed that a few of the cytomegalovirus-associated TCR beta chains recognize cytomegalovirus antigens. The study listed approximately 150 TCR beta chains as associated with cytomegalovirus. All 130 or so repertoires were used to score co-occurrence in the validation cohort in a later analysis, because that analysis had no HLA typing for the cohort. Of the cluster scores, roughly 95% were above 0 in a later analysis, which found that TCRs clustered in the first cohort also tended to co-occur in the 120 or so validation repertoires. The authors suggested that the approach could potentially be generalized to other disease states and immunological phenotypes.

Donors formed part of the validation cohort, which comprised about 130 subjects and was distinct from the first cohort of several hundred subjects. Trimming costs V 9 bases and J 7 bases, and their ends lie 12 bases apart. The CDR3 spans 12 residues, from the cysteine through the phenylalanine. Left in the record is the CDR3 DNA by itself, 36 bases read in frame from the first base. CDR1 MNHEY and CDR2 SMNVEV were looked up in the germline V gene (reference sequence). Concerning this clone itself: Its antigen is unknown. Per-base quality was not reported, and no clone a single base away is much larger than it.

The method behind the library was the immunoSEQ multiplex PCR assay. The original pipeline was this. To diagnose cytomegalovirus status from the catalog of TCR beta chain sequences, a statistical classification framework was built. TCRdb took over this immuneACCESS table, retaining in-frame rearrangements with V and J assigned. Such tables are incomplete; in checked studies, under half of the missing clones stem from an unresolved V gene, and the remainder is unexplained. D and trimming come from the DNA, and the V and J calls and clone size come from that table. The sample table contains under 150,000 clones; only one count was recorded for approximately 86% of them. Jointly, the top ten make up approximately 10% of the sample.

The TCR originated in a man aged 18 to 29 in good health and CMV-seropositive. This sequence uses TRBV27 and TRBJ2-2; TRBD1 is a possible D gene, resting on 5 matching bases. Sequencing was performed on PBMCs. The sequenced DNA: TGTGCCAGTTCCCAGGGTTTCGGGGAGCTGTTTTTT. Translated, this gives CASSQGFGELFF.